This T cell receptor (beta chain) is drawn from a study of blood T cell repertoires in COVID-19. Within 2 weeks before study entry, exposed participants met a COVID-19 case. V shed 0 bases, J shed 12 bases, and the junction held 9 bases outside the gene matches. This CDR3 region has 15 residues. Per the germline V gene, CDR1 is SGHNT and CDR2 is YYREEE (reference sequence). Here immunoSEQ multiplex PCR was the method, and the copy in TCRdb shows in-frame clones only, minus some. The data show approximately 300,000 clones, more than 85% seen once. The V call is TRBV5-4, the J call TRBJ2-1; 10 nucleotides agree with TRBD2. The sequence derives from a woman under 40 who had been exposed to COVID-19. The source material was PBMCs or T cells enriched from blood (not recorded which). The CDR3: CASSLVNSGGSWQFF. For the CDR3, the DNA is TGTGCCAGCAGCTTGGTCAATAGCGGGGGGTCCTGGCAGTTCTTC.